This TCR beta chain was captured in a study of response to subunit inactivated influenza vaccine. Findings and limits, study-wide: Authors suggested few new T cells are recruited by each seasonal influenza vaccination.

Each CDR3 protein gets one entry after TCRdb re-called the RT-PCR reads with MiXCR. The sample contains about 520,000 distinct CDR3 sequences, roughly 7.6% of which appear only once. This CDR3 comprises 14 residues. CDR1 is SGHTA and CDR2 is FQGNSA in the germline V gene. Trimming took off 1 base at V and 1 base at J, with 7 bases between the two ends. This clonotype was detected many times. Its antigen is unknown. Sample: PBMCs from blood, taken less than 30 months after vaccination. The sequence came from a man between 50 and 69 years old who received an inactivated influenza vaccine. The V call is TRBV7-2, the J call TRBJ1-1; unclear D gene. CDR3 protein: CASSLGLGNTEAFF. In DNA, the CDR3 is TGTGCCAGCAGCTTAGGATTGGGGAACACTGAAGCTTTCTTT. The whole variable domain, remainder taken from reference TRBV7-2 and TRBJ1-1, is GAGVSQSPSNKVTEKGKDVELRCDPISGHTALYWYRQSLGQGLEFLIYFQGNSAPDKSGLPSDRFSAERTGGSVSTLTIQRTQQEDSAVYLCASSLGLGNTEAFFGQGTRLTVV.